This T cell receptor (beta chain) was recorded in a study of cytomegalovirus exposure and HLA in healthy donors. Study findings and constraints: Most TCR sequences were rare, but some public TCRs occurred in many donors.

As regards this clone: The antigen remains unidentified.

V lost 5 bases, J lost 4 bases, and 11 bases lay in between. Germline loops: CDR1 LNHDA, CDR2 SQIVND (reference sequence). The CDR3 loop spans 13 amino acids. Profiled with immunoSEQ multiplex PCR; TCRdb holds only in-frame clones, not every one. The profile shows 200,000 to 250,000 clones, around 90% of them singletons. This clonotype originated in a woman aged 18 to 35 in good health and CMV-seronegative. The sequencing input was PBMCs. This chain joins TRBV19 and TRBJ2-5; TRBD1 is a possible D gene (6 bases). As DNA, the CDR3 is TGTGCCAGTAGTGAGGGGGTTAGAGAGACCCAGTACTTC. Amino acid sequence: CASSEGVRETQYF.